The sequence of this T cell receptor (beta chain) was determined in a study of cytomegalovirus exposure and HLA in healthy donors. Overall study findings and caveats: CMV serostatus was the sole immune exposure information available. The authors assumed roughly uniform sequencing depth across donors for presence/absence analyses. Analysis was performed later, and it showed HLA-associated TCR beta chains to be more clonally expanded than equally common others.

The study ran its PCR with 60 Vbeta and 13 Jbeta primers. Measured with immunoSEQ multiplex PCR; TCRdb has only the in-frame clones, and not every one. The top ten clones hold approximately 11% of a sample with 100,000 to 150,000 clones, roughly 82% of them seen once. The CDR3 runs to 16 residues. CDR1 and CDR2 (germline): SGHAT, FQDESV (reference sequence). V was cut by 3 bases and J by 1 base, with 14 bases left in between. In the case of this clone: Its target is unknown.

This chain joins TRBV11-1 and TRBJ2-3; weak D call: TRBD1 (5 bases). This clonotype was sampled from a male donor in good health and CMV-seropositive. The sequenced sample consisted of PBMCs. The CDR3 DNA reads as TGTGCCAGCAGCTTTACTGGGGCCTTCCGCACAGATACGCAGTATTTT. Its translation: CASSFTGAFRTDTQYF. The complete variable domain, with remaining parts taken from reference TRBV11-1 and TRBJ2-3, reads EAEVAQSPRYKITEKSQAVAFWCDPISGHATLYWYRQILGQGPELLVQFQDESVVDDSQLPKDRFSAERLKGVDSTLKIQPAELGDSAMYLCASSFTGAFRTDTQYFGPGTRLTVL.